The T cell receptor (beta chain) described here comes from a study of blood T cells in healthy people across ages. Study-level results: Age advanced and TCR beta diversity per million T cells fell, roughly linearly. Long-lived donors exceeded aged donors in naive CD4+ cells and diversity.

Unmatched junction bases numbered 3, after V lost 6 bases and J lost 5 bases. Germline V CDR1 and CDR2: DFQATT, SNEGSKA (reference sequence). This CDR3 comprises 12 residues. Concerning this clonotype: Its antigen remains unknown.

Primers used in a second PCR of about 6 to 12 cycles were a sample-barcoded 5' primer and a J-beta primer mix. TCRdb re-called the 5' RACE reads with MiXCR, one entry per CDR3 protein. The sample shows more than 1,000,000 distinct CDR3 sequences, 25% of them seen only once. These data also featured in a second study, about T cells of mothers and their children. In that study: Slightly higher but non-significant overlap marked related mother-child pairs versus unrelated pairs.

Sequenced material: blood. The chain recombines TRBV20-1 with TRBJ2-3; 9 positions agree with TRBD2. This sequence originates from a girl aged 2 to 9 in good health. The DNA of the CDR3 is TGCAGTGCCCTTAGCGGGGGAGATACGCAGTATTTT. The encoded protein is CSALSGGDTQYF.